These 6 T cell receptor beta chains were sequenced from one sample in a study of blood T cell repertoires in COVID-19. Clones were sequenced by immunoSEQ multiplex PCR, and TCRdb holds only the in-frame ones, with some missing. The sample comprises about 250,000 clones, more than 65% of which are singletons, and about 3.5% rests with the top ten. Sequencing was performed on PBMCs or T cells enriched from blood (not recorded which). The receptors come from a man aged 45-65 years who had recovered from COVID-19.

This CDR3 reads CASSPRTGGVEEQYF. As DNA, the CDR3 is TGTGCCAGCAGCCCCCGGACAGGGGGGGTTGAAGAGCAGTACTTC. V is TRBV11-3 and J is TRBJ2-7; 10 bases agree with TRBD1. The CDR3 totals 15 residues. V dropped 5 bases and J dropped 7; count of bases not matched to a gene: 11. Germline loops: CDR1 SGHNT, CDR2 YENEEA.

V usage is TRBV11-2 and J usage is TRBJ2-1; 13 bases line up with TRBD2. The CDR3 runs to 17 residues. With 4 bases clipped from V and 8 bases from J, the junction kept 11 bases outside the gene matches. From germline, CDR1 is SGHAT and CDR2 FQNNGV. This CDR3 is CASSYRGLAGPTDEQFF. DNA for the CDR3: TGTGCCAGCAGCTACCGGGGACTAGCGGGACCTACCGATGAGCAGTTCTTC.

The chain couples TRBV19 to TRBJ1-1, with TRBD1 identical over 10 bases. V lost 5 bases and J lost 0; bases outside the gene matches: 6. Germline V gene lookup returns CDR1 LNHDA and CDR2 SQIVND (reference sequence). The length of the CDR3 is 16 residues. CDR3 loop: CASSLLGTGVNTEAFF. CDR3 DNA sequence: TGTGCCAGTAGTCTACTTGGGACAGGGGTGAACACTGAAGCTTTCTTT.

CDR3 in DNA: TGTGCCAGCAGCTTTTCAGGGGGCGTCTACGAGCAGTACTTC. It yields the protein CASSFSGGVYEQYF. J is TRBJ2-7 and V is TRBV7-3; 8 nucleotides align to TRBD1. In germline, CDR1 is SGHTA, CDR2 FQGTGA. The CDR3 has 14 amino acids. With V trimmed by 3 bases and J by 3 bases, 4 bases remained unmatched.

The chain combines TRBV2 with TRBJ1-6; 8 bases are a match to TRBD1. The germline gives CDR1 SNHLY, CDR2 FYNNEI. V lost 6 bases and J lost 7; bases outside the gene matches: 5. The CDR3 contains 14 residues. The CDR3 is CASSRDRLNSPLHF. The CDR3 DNA follows: TGTGCCAGCAGCCGGGACAGGCTCAATTCACCCCTCCACTTT.

The chain employs TRBV5-4 and TRBJ2-1; D is ambiguous. Germline V gene data show CDR1 as SGHNT and CDR2 as YYREEE (reference sequence). Trimming stripped 9 bases from V and 6 bases from J, with 19 bases between. This CDR3 comprises 14 residues. In nucleotides, the CDR3 is TGTGCCACCTCTGGGTGGGCCATGGGCAATGAGCAGTTCTTC. Protein: CATSGWAMGNEQFF.